The 13 T cell receptor beta chains below all came from one sample that was sequenced in a study of blood T cell repertoires in COVID-19 (dated by TCRdb to the early 2020s). The library was obtained by the immunoSEQ multiplex PCR assay. TCRdb took over this immuneACCESS table, retaining in-frame rearrangements with V and J assigned. Such tables are incomplete; in checked studies, under half of the missing clones stem from an unresolved V gene, and the remainder is unexplained. Counted in this sample were fewer than 250,000 clones; 70% to 85% of them appeared once. The ten top clones hold 1.5% to 2% of the sample. Input material: peripheral blood. These receptors were obtained from a woman older than 75 with acute or convalescent COVID-19.

The chain is built from TRBV28 and TRBJ1-2; TRBD1 is a possible D gene (6 bases). Germline assignment: CDR1 MDHEN and CDR2 SYDVKM. CDR3 length equals 13 residues. V was pared by 5 bases and J by 5 bases, with 12 bases between. The DNA of the CDR3 is TGTGCCAGCAGTGCGCTCCAGGGGTATGGCTACACCTTC. Translation: CASSALQGYGYTF.

This clone was observed a handful of times. The chain carries TRBV5-1 and TRBJ1-4, with unresolved D. Trimming left V 1 base short and J 0 bases short, with 10 bases between. Germline V gene sequence: CDR1 SGHRS, CDR2 YFSETQ. The CDR3 totals 16 residues. In DNA form, the CDR3 reads TGCGCCAGCAGCTTGAGTCCACAGCCAACTAATGAAAAACTGTTTTTT. This encodes CASSLSPQPTNEKLFF.

J is TRBJ2-5 and V is TRBV2, with TRBD2 matching over 7 bases. V lost 1 base, J lost 5 bases, and 1 base stayed unmatched. This CDR3 is 13 amino acids long. From germline, CDR1 is SNHLY and CDR2 FYNNEI. In nucleotides, the CDR3 is TGTGCCAGCAGTGAAGGCGGGGGTGAGACCCAGTACTTC. This translates into CASSEGGGETQYF.

This chain joins TRBV3-1 (or the pseudogene TRBV3-2) and TRBJ2-5; D perhaps matches TRBD2 (6 bases). The CDR3 length is 16 residues. CDR1 is LGHDT and CDR2 is YNNKEL in the germline V gene (reference sequence). V was shortened by 5 bases and J by 3 bases, with 19 bases between the two germline ends. This CDR3 reads CASSYTGTQGKETQYF. The CDR3 region has the DNA TGTGCCAGCAGCTATACCGGGACTCAAGGGAAAGAGACCCAGTACTTC.

The chain links TRBV5-5 to TRBJ1-6; the D gene is possibly TRBD1 (5 bases). Germline V lookup: CDR1 SGHKS, CDR2 YYEKEE (reference sequence). Trimming left V 1 base short and J 10 bases short, with 15 bases between. This CDR3 is built from 15 residues. In DNA, the CDR3 is TGTGCCAGCAGCTTGCAGCAACAGGCTAACTCACCCCTCCACTTT. Its protein product is CASSLQQQANSPLHF.

V usage is TRBV19 and J usage is TRBJ2-1, with 13 bases lining up with TRBD2. The trim removed 5 bases at V and 11 bases at J, leaving 9 bases unmatched. From germline, CDR1 is LNHDA and CDR2 SQIVND (reference sequence). This CDR3 comprises 15 residues. The CDR3 DNA reads TGTGCCAGTAGTGCAACTAGCGGGGGGGCCGATCAGCAGTTCTTC. Translation gives CASSATSGGADQQFF.

This chain joins TRBV6-2 or TRBV6-3 and TRBJ1-6, with 8 positions matching TRBD1. The CDR3 consists of 17 residues. Germline V lookup: CDR1 MNHEY, CDR2 SVGEGT. The V segment lost 6 bases and the J segment 2 bases; nucleotides outside the gene matches: 9. This CDR3 is CASSPLPGGAYNSPLHF. The CDR3 region has the DNA TGTGCCAGCAGCCCACTACCAGGGGGCGCCTATAATTCACCCCTCCACTTT.

The chain uses TRBV6-2 or TRBV6-3 and TRBJ1-3; unclear D gene. Germline loops: CDR1 MNHEY, CDR2 SVGEGT. V dropped 4 bases and J dropped 0 bases, with 4 bases sitting between them. There are 13 residues in the CDR3. CDR3 amino acids: CASSSLSGNTIYF. The CDR3 nucleotides are TGTGCCAGCAGTTCCCTCTCTGGAAACACCATATATTTT.

The gene calls are TRBV6-2 or TRBV6-3 and TRBJ1-5; no firm D call. Trimming pared 3 bases from V and 8 bases from J, leaving 14 bases between. There are 14 residues in the CDR3. Germline V gene lookup returns CDR1 MNHEY and CDR2 SVGEGT. The CDR3 protein is CASSYYNRREPQHF. The CDR3 DNA reads TGTGCCAGCAGTTATTACAATCGGAGGGAGCCCCAGCATTTT.

This chain links TRBV2 with TRBJ2-7, with TRBD1 as a possible D gene (5 bases). Germline CDR1 is SNHLY and CDR2 is FYNNEI. Trimming removed 3 bases at V and 2 bases at J, with 14 bases between. This CDR3 is built from 15 residues. CDR3: CASSDRLLGAYEQYF. The CDR3 bases are TGTGCCAGCAGTGATAGGCTCTTAGGGGCCTACGAGCAGTACTTC.

The chain carries TRBV5-1 and TRBJ2-7, with 7 nucleotides matching TRBD1. The CDR3 sequence is 16 residues long. Per germline, CDR1 SGHRS and CDR2 YFSETQ. J was trimmed by 4 bases and V by 4 bases; bases with no gene match: 14. CDR3: CASSVNTGAVLYEQYF. The CDR3 nucleotides are TGCGCCAGCAGCGTTAATACAGGGGCCGTTCTTTACGAGCAGTACTTC.

V and J are TRBV5-8 and TRBJ1-1; 9 positions match TRBD1. This CDR3 is built from 12 residues. The V and J ends lost 4 bases and 6 bases, in that order; junction bases with no gene match: 1. Germline V gene data show CDR1 as SGHTS and CDR2 as YDEGEE. CDR3 in amino acids: CASSRTGAEAFF. The CDR3 nucleotides read TGTGCCAGCAGCCGGACAGGGGCTGAAGCTTTCTTT.

This clone was recorded a few times. The chain uses TRBV12-5 and TRBJ2-1; D might be TRBD1 (6 bases). The CDR3 is made up of 14 amino acids. Germline assignment: CDR1 LGHNT and CDR2 FRNRAP. Deletions cut 6 bases from V and 7 bases from J, with 16 bases between. The DNA of the CDR3 is TGTGCTAGTGGGAGACCGGGACAAAGGAATGAGCAGTTCTTC. It is translated as CASGRPGQRNEQFF.